Following are 16 T cell receptor beta chains from one sample sequenced in a study of identical twins. TCRdb re-derived calls from the 5' RACE reads in MiXCR, one entry per CDR3 protein. The sample has hundreds of thousands of distinct CDR3 sequences; 15% to 20% are singletons. Another study also made use of these data, one on T cells expressing NK-cell markers.

The sample consisted of PBMCs. These receptors came from a woman younger than 35 in good health.

This clonotype has just a few counts. V and J are TRBV7-2 and TRBJ2-5, with 10 bases fitting TRBD2. Germline CDR1 is SGHTA and CDR2 is FQGNSA. Germline trimming cut 2 bases from V and 5 bases from J; bases unmatched to any gene: 5. CDR3 length: 15 amino acids. CDR3 nucleotide sequence: TGTGCCAGCAGCTTACTTCATAGCGGGAGGGAGACCCAGTACTTC. Encoded protein: CASSLLHSGRETQYF.

CDR3 protein: CASSLGQGDSYTF. The CDR3 bases are TGTGCCAGCAGCTTGGGACAGGGTGACAGCTACACCTTC. V and J are TRBV7-9 and TRBJ1-2; the match to TRBD1 covers 9 bases. Germline V lookup: CDR1 SEHNR, CDR2 FQNEAQ (reference sequence). This CDR3 is 13 amino acids long. The ends lost 3 bases at V and 9 bases at J; junction bases unmatched: 5.

The chain is built from TRBV11-2 and TRBJ2-1, with TRBD2 matching 8 bases. Germline CDR1 reads SGHAT; CDR2 reads FQNNGV. Trimming took 2 bases from V and 4 from J; bases not matched to a gene: 4. This CDR3 has 15 residues. The CDR3 DNA reads TGTGCCAGCAGCTTACAACTAGCGGATTACAATGAGCAGTTCTTC. It translates to CASSLQLADYNEQFF. Supplemented by reference TRBV11-2 and TRBJ2-1, the full variable domain reads EAGVAQSPRYKIIEKRQSVAFWCNPISGHATLYWYQQILGQGPKLLIQFQNNGVVDDSQLPKDRFSAERLKGVDSTLKIQPAKLEDSAVYLCASSLQLADYNEQFFGPGTRLTVL.

This clonotype was seen a few times. The chain has TRBV15 and TRBJ2-5; D is uncertain. Germline V lookup: CDR1 LNHNV, CDR2 YYDKDF (reference sequence). The CDR3 spans 14 residues. With 5 bases removed from V and 1 base from J, the gap between germline ends came to 11 bases. CDR3 coding DNA: TGTGCCACCAGCCGAACCAGTACCCAAGAGACCCAGTACTTC. Amino acids: CATSRTSTQETQYF.

The chain links TRBV10-2 to TRBJ2-1, with 12 bases aligning to TRBD2. V was clipped by 7 bases and J by 15 bases; unmatched bases: 13. Per germline, CDR1 WSHSY and CDR2 SAAADI. The CDR3 has 14 residues. CDR3 sequence reads: CASKNPSGGEDRFF. The CDR3 bases are TGCGCCAGCAAAAATCCTAGCGGGGGGGAGGATCGGTTCTTC.

This clonotype was detected a few times. The V and J genes are TRBV12-3 or TRBV12-4 and TRBJ2-3, with D possibly being TRBD1 (5 bases). CDR3 length: 16 residues. Trimming pared 6 bases from V and 0 bases from J, leaving 16 bases between. The CDR3 here is CASRGPLGDSTDTQYF. CDR3 DNA sequence: TGTGCCAGCAGGGGCCCGCTAGGGGATAGCACAGATACGCAGTATTTT.

J is TRBJ1-2 and V is TRBV5-1; possibly TRBD1 for D (6 bases). The CDR3 is 14 amino acids. V was clipped by 0 bases and J by 6 bases, with 12 bases between them. Germline V gives CDR1 SGHRS, CDR2 YFSETQ. The CDR3 DNA is TGCGCCAGCAGCTTGGCCGCGGGGGCCGATGGCTACACCTTC. It is translated as CASSLAAGADGYTF.

In its sample, this clonotype was seen many times. The V call is TRBV20-1, the J call TRBJ1-1; TRBD1 might be the D (5 bases). CDR1 and CDR2 (germline): DFQATT, SNEGSKA (reference sequence). Trimming removed 7 bases at V and 1 base at J, with 10 bases between. CDR3 size: 12 residues. The CDR3 spells CSVRGPNTEAFF. DNA for the CDR3: TGCAGTGTTAGGGGACCGAACACTGAAGCTTTCTTT.

The V gene is TRBV5-5, the J gene TRBJ2-7; D is unresolved. The V and J ends lost 6 bases and 7 bases respectively, with 20 bases between them. This CDR3 is 14 amino acids long. Germline-derived CDR1 and CDR2 are SGHKS and YYEKEE (reference sequence). CDR3 bases: TGTGCCAGCACCTGGGAAGGGCTGCCTAAAGAGCAGTACTTC. This codes for CASTWEGLPKEQYF.

This clonotype came up a few times. V usage is TRBV14 and J usage is TRBJ2-5; tentative D call: TRBD1 (6 bases). CDR3 size: 14 residues. The germline gives CDR1 SGHDN, CDR2 FVKESK. The V end was cut by 6 bases, the J end by 5 bases, with 16 bases between. The CDR3 nucleotides are TGTGCCAGCAGTCAATATGACAGGTTGGAGACCCAGTACTTC. Translating it yields CASSQYDRLETQYF.

This chain links TRBV10-3 with TRBJ1-1; 8 nucleotides agree with TRBD1. The CDR3 runs 14 residues. Per the germline V gene, CDR1 is ENHRY and CDR2 is SYGVKD. The trim removed 6 bases at V and 1 base at J, leaving 4 bases unmatched. CDR3 region: CAIREGQANTEAFF. For the CDR3, the DNA is TGTGCCATCAGAGAGGGACAGGCGAACACTGAAGCTTTCTTT.

This clonotype has more than one count but fewer than ten. This chain uses TRBV5-1 with TRBJ2-1; D is unresolved. There are 14 residues in the CDR3. V was shortened by 3 bases and J by 5 bases, with 12 bases between the two germline ends. In germline, CDR1 is SGHRS, CDR2 YFSETQ. As DNA, the CDR3 is TGCGCCAGCAGCTCCCTAACCGATCACAATGAGCAGTTCTTC. Translation gives CASSSLTDHNEQFF.

This clonotype was seen only a few times. This chain links TRBV20-1 with TRBJ2-1, with D unresolved. Germline V gene lookup returns CDR1 DFQATT and CDR2 SNEGSKA (reference sequence). The CDR3 length is 14 residues. The V end was cut by 3 bases, the J end by 8 bases, with 17 bases between. CDR3 coding DNA: TGCAGTGCTAGGGTTAGGCCTCCCTTGGATGAGCAGTTCTTC. Translating gives CSARVRPPLDEQFF.

CDR3 protein: CASSRGTVYSGNTIYF. As DNA, the CDR3 is TGTGCCAGCAGCCGAGGGACGGTTTACTCTGGAAACACCATATATTTT. The chain carries TRBV7-2 and TRBJ1-3; TRBD1 is a possible D gene (5 bases). The CDR3 sequence is 16 residues long. Germline V gene data show CDR1 as SGHTA and CDR2 as FQGNSA. V shed 5 bases and J shed 0 bases, with 14 bases lying between them. Based on the CDR3 plus reference TRBV7-2 and TRBJ1-3, the full variable domain is GAGVSQSPSNKVTEKGKDVELRCDPISGHTALYWYRQSLGQGLEFLIYFQGNSAPDKSGLPSDRFSAERTGGSVSTLTIQRTQQEDSAVYLCASSRGTVYSGNTIYFGEGSWLTVV.

The sample holds many counts of this clonotype. V usage is TRBV6-1 and J usage is TRBJ2-3; either TRBD1 or TRBD2 may fit D (5 bases each). The ends were cut back, 8 bases at V and 1 base at J, with 13 bases in the middle. The V gene's germline CDR1 is MNHNS and CDR2 SASEGT. This CDR3 spans 14 amino acids. This CDR3 is CASGTGTGTDTQYF. The CDR3 coding sequence is TGTGCCAGCGGAACGGGGACCGGCACAGATACGCAGTATTTT.

This clonotype has more than one count but fewer than ten. J is TRBJ2-7 and V is TRBV20-1, with TRBD2 identical over 11 bases. Germline assignment: CDR1 DFQATT and CDR2 SNEGSKA (reference sequence). This CDR3 region has 17 residues. V was pared by 1 base and J by 0 bases, with 8 bases of the junction left unmatched. CDR3: CSARAIPTSGASYEQYF. The DNA for the CDR3 is TGCAGTGCTAGAGCGATTCCGACTAGCGGGGCCTCCTACGAGCAGTACTTC.